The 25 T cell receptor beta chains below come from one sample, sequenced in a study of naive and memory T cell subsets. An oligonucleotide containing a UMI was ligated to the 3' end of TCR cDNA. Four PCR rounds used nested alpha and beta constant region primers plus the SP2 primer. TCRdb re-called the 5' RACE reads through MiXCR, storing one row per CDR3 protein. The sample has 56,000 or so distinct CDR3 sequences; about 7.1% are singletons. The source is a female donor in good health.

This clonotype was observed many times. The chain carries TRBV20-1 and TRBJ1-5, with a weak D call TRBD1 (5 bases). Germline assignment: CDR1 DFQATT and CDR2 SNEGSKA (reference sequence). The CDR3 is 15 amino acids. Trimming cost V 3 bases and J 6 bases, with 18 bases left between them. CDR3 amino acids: CSARVPGRGGQPQHF. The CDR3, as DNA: TGCAGTGCTAGGGTACCTGGGAGGGGCGGTCAGCCCCAGCATTTT.

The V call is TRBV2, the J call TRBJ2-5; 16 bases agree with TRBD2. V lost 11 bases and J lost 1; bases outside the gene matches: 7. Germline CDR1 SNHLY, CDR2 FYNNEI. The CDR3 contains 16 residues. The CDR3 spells CASGTSGGASQETQYF. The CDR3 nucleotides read TGTGCCTCCGGGACTAGCGGGGGGGCCAGCCAAGAGACCCAGTACTTC.

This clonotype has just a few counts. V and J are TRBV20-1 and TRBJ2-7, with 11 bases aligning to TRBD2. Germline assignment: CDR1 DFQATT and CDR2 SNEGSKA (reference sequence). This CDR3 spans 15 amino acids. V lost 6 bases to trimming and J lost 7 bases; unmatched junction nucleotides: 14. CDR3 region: CSAEGASGGPREQYF. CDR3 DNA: TGCAGTGCGGAGGGAGCTAGCGGGGGGCCAAGGGAGCAGTACTTC.

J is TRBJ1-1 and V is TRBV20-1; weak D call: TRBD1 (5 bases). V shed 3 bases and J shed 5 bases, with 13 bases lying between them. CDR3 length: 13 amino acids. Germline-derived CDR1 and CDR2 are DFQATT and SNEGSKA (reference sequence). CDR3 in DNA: TGCAGTGCTAGGGCCCGTGGGGGGACTGAAGCTTTCTTT. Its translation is CSARARGGTEAFF.

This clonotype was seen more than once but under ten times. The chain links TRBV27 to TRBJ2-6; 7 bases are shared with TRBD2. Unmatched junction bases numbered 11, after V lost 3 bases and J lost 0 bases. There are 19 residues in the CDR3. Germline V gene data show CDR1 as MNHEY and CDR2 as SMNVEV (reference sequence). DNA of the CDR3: TGTGCCAGCAGTTTTAGCCTGGCGGGGGTGGCCTCTGGGGCCAACGTCCTGACTTTC. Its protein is CASSFSLAGVASGANVLTF. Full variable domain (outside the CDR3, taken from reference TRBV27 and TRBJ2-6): EAQVTQNPRYLITVTGKKLTVTCSQNMNHEYMSWYRQDPGLGLRQIYYSMNVEVTDKGDVPEGYKVSRKEKRNFPLILESPSPNQTSLYFCASSFSLAGVASGANVLTFGAGSRLTVL.

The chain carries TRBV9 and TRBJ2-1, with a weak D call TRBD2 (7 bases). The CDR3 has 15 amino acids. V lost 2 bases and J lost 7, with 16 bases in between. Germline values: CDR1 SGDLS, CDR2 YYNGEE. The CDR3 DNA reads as TGTGCCAGCAGCGTTTTTGTGGGGGGGCCAAATGAGCAGTTCTTC. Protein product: CASSVFVGGPNEQFF.

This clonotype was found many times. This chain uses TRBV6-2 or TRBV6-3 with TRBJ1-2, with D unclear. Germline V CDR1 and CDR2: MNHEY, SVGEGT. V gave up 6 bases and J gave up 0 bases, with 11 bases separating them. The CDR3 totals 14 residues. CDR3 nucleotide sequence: TGTGCCAGCAGCAATGGGCCCGCTAACTATGGCTACACCTTC. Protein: CASSNGPANYGYTF.

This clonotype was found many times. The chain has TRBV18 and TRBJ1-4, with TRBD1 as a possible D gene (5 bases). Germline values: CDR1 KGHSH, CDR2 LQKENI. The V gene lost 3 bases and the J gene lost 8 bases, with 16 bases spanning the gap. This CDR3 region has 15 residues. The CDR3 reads CASSPTTRRGEKLFF. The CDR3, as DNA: TGTGCCAGCTCACCCACAACCCGGAGGGGCGAAAAACTGTTTTTT.

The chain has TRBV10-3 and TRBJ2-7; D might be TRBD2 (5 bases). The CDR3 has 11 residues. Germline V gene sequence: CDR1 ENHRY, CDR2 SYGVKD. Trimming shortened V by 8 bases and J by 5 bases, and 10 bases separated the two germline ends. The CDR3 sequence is CAIGGGNEQYF. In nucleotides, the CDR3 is TGTGCCATCGGCGGAGGAAACGAGCAGTACTTC.

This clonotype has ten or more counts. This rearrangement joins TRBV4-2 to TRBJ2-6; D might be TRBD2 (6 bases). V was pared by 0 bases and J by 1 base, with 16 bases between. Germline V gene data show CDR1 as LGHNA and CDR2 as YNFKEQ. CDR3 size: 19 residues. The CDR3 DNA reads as TGTGCCAGCAGCCAAGATATAGGACCGGGAGTTTCTGGGGCCAACGTCCTGACTTTC. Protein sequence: CASSQDIGPGVSGANVLTF.

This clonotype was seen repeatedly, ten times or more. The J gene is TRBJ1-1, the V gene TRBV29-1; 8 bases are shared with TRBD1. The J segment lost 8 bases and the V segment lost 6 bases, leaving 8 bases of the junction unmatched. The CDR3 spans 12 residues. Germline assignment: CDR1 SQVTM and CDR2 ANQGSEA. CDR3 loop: CSVGGTGAEAFF. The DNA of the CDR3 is TGCAGCGTGGGGGGGACAGGCGCAGAAGCTTTCTTT.

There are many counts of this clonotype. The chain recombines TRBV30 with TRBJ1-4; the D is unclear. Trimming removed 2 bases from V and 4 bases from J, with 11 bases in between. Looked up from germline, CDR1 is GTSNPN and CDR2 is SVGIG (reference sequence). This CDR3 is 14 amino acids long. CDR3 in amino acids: CAWSRGLNNEKLFF. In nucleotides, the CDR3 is TGTGCCTGGAGTAGAGGTCTGAATAATGAAAAACTGTTTTTT.

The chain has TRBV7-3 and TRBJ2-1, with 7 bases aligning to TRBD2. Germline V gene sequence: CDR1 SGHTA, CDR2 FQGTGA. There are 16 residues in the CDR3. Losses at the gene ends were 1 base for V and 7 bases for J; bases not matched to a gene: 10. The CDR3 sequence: CASSLIGGLSQNEQFF. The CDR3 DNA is TGTGCCAGCAGCTTAATCGGGGGGTTGAGCCAAAATGAGCAGTTCTTC.

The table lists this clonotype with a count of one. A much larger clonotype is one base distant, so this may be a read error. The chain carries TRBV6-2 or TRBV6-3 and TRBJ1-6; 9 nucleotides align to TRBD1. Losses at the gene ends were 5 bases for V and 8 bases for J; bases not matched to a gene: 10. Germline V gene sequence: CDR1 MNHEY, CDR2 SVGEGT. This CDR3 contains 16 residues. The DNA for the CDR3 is TGTGCCAGCAGTCACCCCCGGGACAGGGAGGATTCACCCCTCCACTTT. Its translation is CASSHPRDREDSPLHF.

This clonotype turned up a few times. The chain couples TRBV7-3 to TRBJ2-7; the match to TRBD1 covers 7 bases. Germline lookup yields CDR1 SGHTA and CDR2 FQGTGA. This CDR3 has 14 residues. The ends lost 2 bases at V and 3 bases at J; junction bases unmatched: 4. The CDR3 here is CASSLDRVNYEQYF. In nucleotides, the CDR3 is TGTGCCAGCAGCTTAGACAGGGTCAACTACGAGCAGTACTTC.

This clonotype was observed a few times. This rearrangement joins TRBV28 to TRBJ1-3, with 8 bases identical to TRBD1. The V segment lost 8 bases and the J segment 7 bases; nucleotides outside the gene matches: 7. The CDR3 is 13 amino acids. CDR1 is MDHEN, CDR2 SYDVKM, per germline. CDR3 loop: CASGDRGRNTIYF. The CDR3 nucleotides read TGTGCCAGCGGAGACAGGGGACGGAACACCATATATTTT.

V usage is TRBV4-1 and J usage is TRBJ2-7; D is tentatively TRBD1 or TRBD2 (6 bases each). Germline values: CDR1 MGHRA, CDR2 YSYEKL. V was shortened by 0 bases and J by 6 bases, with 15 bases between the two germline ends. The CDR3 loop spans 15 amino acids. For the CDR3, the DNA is TGCGCCAGCAGCCAAGATGGAGTTGGGGGGCGCGAGCAGTACTTC. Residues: CASSQDGVGGREQYF.

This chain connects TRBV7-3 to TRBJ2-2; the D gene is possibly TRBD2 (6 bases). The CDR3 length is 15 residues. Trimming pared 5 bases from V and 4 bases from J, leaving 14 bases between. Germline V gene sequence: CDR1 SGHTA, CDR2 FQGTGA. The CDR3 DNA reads TGTGCCAGCAGCCTACGGGAGAGGGCCACCGGGGAGCTGTTTTTT. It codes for CASSLRERATGELFF.

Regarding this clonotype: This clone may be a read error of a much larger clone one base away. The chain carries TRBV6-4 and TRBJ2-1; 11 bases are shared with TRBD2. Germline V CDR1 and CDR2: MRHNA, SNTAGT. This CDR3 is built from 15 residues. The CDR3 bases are TGTGCCAGCGGTGACTCTAGCGGGGGGTACAATGAGCAGTTCTTC. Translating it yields CASGDSSGGYNEQFF.

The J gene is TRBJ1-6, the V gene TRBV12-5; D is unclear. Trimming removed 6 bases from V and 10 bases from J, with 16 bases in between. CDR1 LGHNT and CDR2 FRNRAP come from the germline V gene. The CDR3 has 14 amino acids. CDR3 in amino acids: CASGGEGARSPLHF. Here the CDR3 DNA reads TGTGCTAGTGGGGGCGAGGGAGCTAGGTCACCCCTCCACTTT.

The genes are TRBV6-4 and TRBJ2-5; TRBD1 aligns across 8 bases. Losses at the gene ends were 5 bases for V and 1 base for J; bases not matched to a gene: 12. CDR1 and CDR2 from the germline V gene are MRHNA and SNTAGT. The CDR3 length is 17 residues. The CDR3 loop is CASSQAVRTGSQETQYF. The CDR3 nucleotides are TGTGCCAGCAGTCAGGCGGTCAGGACAGGGAGCCAAGAGACCCAGTACTTC.

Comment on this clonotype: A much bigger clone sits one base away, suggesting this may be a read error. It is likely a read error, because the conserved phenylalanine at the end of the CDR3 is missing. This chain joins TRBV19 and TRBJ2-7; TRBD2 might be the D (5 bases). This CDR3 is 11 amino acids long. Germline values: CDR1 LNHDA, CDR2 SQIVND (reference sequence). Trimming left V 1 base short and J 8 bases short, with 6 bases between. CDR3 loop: CASSIGGKQYL. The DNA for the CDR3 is TGTGCCAGTAGTATAGGAGGGAAGCAGTACCTC.

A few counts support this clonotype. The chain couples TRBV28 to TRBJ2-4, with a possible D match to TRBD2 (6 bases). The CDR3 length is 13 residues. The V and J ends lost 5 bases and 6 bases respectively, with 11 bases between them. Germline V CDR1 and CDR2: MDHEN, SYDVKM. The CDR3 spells CASSPLGGNIQYF. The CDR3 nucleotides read TGTGCCAGCAGTCCCTTGGGGGGAAACATTCAGTACTTC.

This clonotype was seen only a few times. This CDR3 reads CASRIDWGRRTEAFF. Written as DNA, the CDR3 is TGTGCCAGTAGAATTGATTGGGGGCGAAGGACTGAAGCTTTCTTT. V is TRBV19 and J is TRBJ1-1; a weak D match, TRBD1 (6 bases). Per the germline V gene, CDR1 is LNHDA and CDR2 is SQIVND (reference sequence). CDR3 length: 15 residues. With 6 bases removed from V and 5 bases from J, the gap between germline ends came to 19 bases.

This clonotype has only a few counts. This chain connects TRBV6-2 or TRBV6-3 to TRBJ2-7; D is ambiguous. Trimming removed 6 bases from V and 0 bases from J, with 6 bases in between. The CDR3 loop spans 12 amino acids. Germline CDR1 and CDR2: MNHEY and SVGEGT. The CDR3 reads CASSNPSYEQYF. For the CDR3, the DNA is TGTGCCAGCAGCAACCCCTCCTACGAGCAGTACTTC.